The next 32 T cell receptor beta chains were all read from a single sample in a study of OX40 agonist ivuxolimab in advanced cancers. Here immunoSEQ multiplex PCR was the method, and the copy in TCRdb shows in-frame clones only, minus some. This sample has 20,000 to 30,000 clones, with around 73% found just once. This specimen consisted of CD4+ or CD8+ T cells sorted from blood, obtained in a trial of the OX40 agonist ivuxolimab. The receptors originated from an adult with an advanced solid tumor such as melanoma, head and neck, liver or kidney cancer.

This clone has just a few counts. The chain uses TRBV4-1 and TRBJ1-5; 10 nucleotides match TRBD1. With 5 bases clipped from V and 4 bases from J, the junction kept 5 bases outside the gene matches. The CDR3 is made up of 15 amino acids. CDR1 and CDR2 (germline): MGHRA, YSYEKL. CDR3 coding DNA: TGCGCCAGCAGCAGCCGGACAGGGGGAAATCAGCCCCAGCATTTT. Residues: CASSSRTGGNQPQHF.

The chain employs TRBV7-2 and TRBJ2-2; D may be TRBD1 (6 bases). This CDR3 contains 12 residues. Trimming left V 3 bases short and J 11 bases short, with 10 bases between. Germline assignment: CDR1 SGHTA and CDR2 FQGNSA. The chain's CDR3 is CASSFRGGELFF. CDR3 sequence (DNA): TGTGCCAGCAGCTTCAGGGGTGGAGAGCTGTTTTTT.

This chain connects TRBV9 to TRBJ2-2; D gene ambiguous. Germline V gives CDR1 SGDLS, CDR2 YYNGEE. This CDR3 contains 11 residues. With 0 bases removed from V and 7 bases from J, the gap between germline ends came to 1 base. The CDR3: CASSVGGELFF. In DNA, the CDR3 is TGTGCCAGCAGCGTAGGCGGGGAGCTGTTTTTT.

The chain joins TRBV28 to TRBJ1-1; 8 bases match TRBD1. The CDR3 spans 14 residues. Germline V gene data show CDR1 as MDHEN and CDR2 as SYDVKM. V lost 6 bases and J lost 0; bases outside the gene matches: 3. The DNA for the CDR3 is TGTGCCAGCAGAAGACAGGGGCTGAACACTGAAGCTTTCTTT. Translated: CASRRQGLNTEAFF.

As regards this clone: This may be a read error: a much more frequent sequence differs by one nucleotide. The rearrangement uses TRBV27 and TRBJ1-5; D may be TRBD1 (6 bases). The germline V gene encodes CDR1 MNHEY and CDR2 SMNVEV (reference sequence). CDR3 length: 14 residues. The V end was cut by 8 bases, the J end by 4 bases, with 15 bases between. The CDR3 nucleotides read TGTGCCAGCGAGATTGCAGGGGCAAATCAGCCCCAGCATTTT. This encodes CASEIAGANQPQHF.

V usage is TRBV29-1 and J usage is TRBJ1-2; D possibly corresponds to TRBD1 (5 bases). The CDR3 length is 12 residues. Trimming pared 1 base from V and 5 bases from J, leaving 8 bases between. CDR1 and CDR2 from the germline V gene are SQVTM and ANQGSEA. CDR3 protein: CSVEVGGYGYTF. CDR3 coding DNA: TGCAGCGTTGAAGTTGGGGGATATGGCTACACCTTC.

The V gene is TRBV12-1, the J gene TRBJ1-1. TRBV12-1 corresponds to a pseudogene. CDR3 size: 9 residues. The CDR3 region is CASSFWTLF. CDR3 DNA sequence: TGTGCCAGCAGCTTTTGGACCCTCTTT.

J is TRBJ1-5 and V is TRBV7-9; TRBD1 agrees at 12 bases. J lost 1 base, V lost 5 bases, and 9 bases had no gene match. Germline V gene data show CDR1 as SEHNR and CDR2 as FQNEAQ (reference sequence). The CDR3 runs to 18 residues. CDR3 DNA sequence: TGTGCCAGCAGCCCCGGGACAGGGGGCCTTCTAAGCAATCAGCCCCAGCATTTT. Encoded protein: CASSPGTGGLLSNQPQHF.

This chain uses TRBV11-2 with TRBJ2-7; 9 bases match TRBD1. Germline V gene lookup returns CDR1 SGHAT and CDR2 FQNNGV. V shed 0 bases, J shed 5 bases, and the junction held 2 bases outside the gene matches. The CDR3 length is 14 residues. CDR3 loop: CASSLDRTGDEQYF. The CDR3 DNA reads TGTGCCAGCAGCTTAGATCGGACAGGGGACGAGCAGTACTTC.

The chain uses TRBV19 and TRBJ2-7; 9 bases are a match to TRBD1. Trimming removed 3 bases from V and 0 bases from J; junction bases left unmatched: 3. In germline, CDR1 is LNHDA, CDR2 SQIVND (reference sequence). This CDR3 is 15 amino acids long. The CDR3 DNA sequence: TGTGCCAGTAGTATCGGGACAGGGAGCTCCTACGAGCAGTACTTC. As protein: CASSIGTGSSYEQYF.

The gene calls are TRBV27 and TRBJ1-6, with D unresolved. The CDR3 consists of 16 residues. V was trimmed by 5 bases and J by 0 bases, leaving 11 bases between them. Looked up from germline, CDR1 is MNHEY and CDR2 is SMNVEV (reference sequence). The CDR3 spells CASSPNFGSYNSPLHF. The CDR3 DNA sequence: TGTGCCAGCAGTCCAAACTTCGGCTCCTATAATTCACCCCTCCACTTT.

This clone came up a few times. The rearrangement links TRBV5-6 to TRBJ2-7; no clear D gene. Germline V gene data show CDR1 as SGHDT and CDR2 as YYEEEE. Trimming shortened V by 5 bases and J by 0 bases, and 9 bases separated the two germline ends. The CDR3 is 13 residues long. CDR3 DNA sequence: TGTGCCAGCAGAGCATCATCCTCCTACGAGCAGTACTTC. As protein: CASRASSSYEQYF.

This clone has a single count. The chain couples TRBV25-1 to TRBJ1-2; possibly TRBD1 for D (5 bases). V was trimmed by 1 base and J by 3 bases, leaving 18 bases between them. The CDR3 is made up of 17 amino acids. CDR1 is MGHDK and CDR2 is SYGVNS in the germline V gene. Here the CDR3 DNA reads TGTGCCAGCAGTGAATGGGGGGGATGGTGGGGAGACTATGGCTACACCTTC. Residues: CASSEWGGWWGDYGYTF.

The V call is TRBV6-6, the J call TRBJ2-7; D is ambiguous. Germline values: CDR1 MNHNY, CDR2 SVGAGI (reference sequence). Deletions cut 7 bases from V and 2 bases from J, with 15 bases between. The CDR3 extends over 14 amino acids. The CDR3 region has the DNA TGTGCCAGCAAGTTAGGGCAGCAAACCTACGAGCAGTACTTC. Protein sequence: CASKLGQQTYEQYF.

The rearrangement uses TRBV27 and TRBJ1-3; D gene unclear. CDR1 and CDR2 (germline): MNHEY, SMNVEV (reference sequence). The CDR3 is 15 residues long. Between the trimmed V and J ends, which lost 0 bases and 0 bases, there was a span of 6 bases. The CDR3 nucleotides read TGTGCCAGCAGTTTATCGCCGAGCTCTGGAAACACCATATATTTT. Translated, it gives CASSLSPSSGNTIYF.

The chain has TRBV28 and TRBJ2-7; 7 bases are a match to TRBD2. The length of the CDR3 is 14 residues. After removal of 4 bases from V and 6 bases from J, the junction contained 9 bases not matched to a gene. The germline CDR1 and CDR2 sequences are MDHEN and SYDVKM. The CDR3 nucleotides are TGTGCCAGCAGTTATCTAGCGGAGGCGATCGAGCAGTACTTC. It codes for CASSYLAEAIEQYF.

The chain combines TRBV9 with TRBJ1-5; D gene uncertain. The CDR3 is 15 residues long. CDR1 SGDLS and CDR2 YYNGEE come from the germline V gene. The V gene lost 4 bases and the J gene lost 0 bases, with 11 bases spanning the gap. The CDR3 loop is CASSPTGNSNQPQHF. The CDR3 DNA is TGTGCCAGCAGCCCAACCGGGAATAGCAATCAGCCCCAGCATTTT.

This chain links TRBV9 with TRBJ2-7; no clear D gene. The CDR3 length is 14 residues. V lost 0 bases, J lost 2 bases, and 9 bases lay in between. Germline lookup yields CDR1 SGDLS and CDR2 YYNGEE. The CDR3 is CASSVGDNPYEQYF. DNA of the CDR3: TGTGCCAGCAGCGTAGGCGACAACCCCTACGAGCAGTACTTC. Full variable domain (missing parts from reference TRBV9 and TRBJ2-7): DSGVTQTPKHLITATGQRVTLRCSPRSGDLSVYWYQQSLDQGLQFLIQYYNGEERAKGNILERFSAQQFPDLHSELNLSSLELGDSALYFCASSVGDNPYEQYFGPGTRLTVT.

This chain uses TRBV2 with TRBJ2-6; D not certain. This CDR3 comprises 17 residues. V dropped 7 bases and J dropped 2 bases, with 18 bases sitting between them. Germline V lookup: CDR1 SNHLY, CDR2 FYNNEI. The CDR3 DNA sequence: TGTGCCAGCATTAATGTACGGAGATTTACTGGGGCCAACGTCCTGACTTTC. Amino acid sequence: CASINVRRFTGANVLTF.

The chain combines TRBV4-2 with TRBJ2-5; D is ambiguous. V lost 1 base, J lost 3 bases, and 12 bases lay in between. The CDR3 is 15 residues long. Germline V gene sequence: CDR1 LGHNA, CDR2 YNFKEQ. CDR3 protein: CASSQVRKEKETQYF. Written as DNA, the CDR3 is TGTGCCAGCAGCCAAGTTCGGAAGGAAAAAGAGACCCAGTACTTC.

The chain couples TRBV19 to TRBJ2-7; TRBD1 matches 7 bases. CDR3 length: 13 amino acids. Unmatched junction bases numbered 3, after V lost 3 bases and J lost 4 bases. Germline CDR1 LNHDA, CDR2 SQIVND (reference sequence). CDR3 nucleotide sequence: TGTGCCAGTAGTATTACAGGGGAATACGAGCAGTACTTC. It yields the protein CASSITGEYEQYF.

The gene calls are TRBV7-9 and TRBJ1-1; D unresolved. From germline, CDR1 is SEHNR and CDR2 FQNEAQ (reference sequence). Trimming took off 3 bases at V and 5 bases at J, with 7 bases between the two ends. The CDR3 has 12 amino acids. CDR3: CASSFPRTEAFF. CDR3 DNA sequence: TGTGCCAGCAGCTTCCCGCGAACTGAAGCTTTCTTT.

This sequence joins TRBV11-2 and TRBJ1-4, with a tentative D call TRBD1 (5 bases). V was clipped by 0 bases and J by 8 bases, with 10 bases between them. The CDR3 is 14 amino acids. Per the germline V gene, CDR1 is SGHAT and CDR2 is FQNNGV. For the CDR3, the DNA is TGTGCCAGCAGCTTAGATGCGGGGGGGGAAAAACTGTTTTTT. Protein product: CASSLDAGGEKLFF.

The gene calls are TRBV6-1 and TRBJ1-5; D is perhaps TRBD1 (5 bases). The germline CDR1 and CDR2 sequences are MNHNS and SASEGT. The V end was cut by 11 bases, the J end by 0 bases, with 14 bases between. The CDR3 consists of 14 residues. In DNA, the CDR3 is TGTGCCGGACAAGATTTTTATAGCAATCAGCCCCAGCATTTT. Translating gives CAGQDFYSNQPQHF.

The table lists this clone with a few counts. This sequence joins TRBV6-6 and TRBJ1-2; TRBD1 might be the D (5 bases). From germline, CDR1 is MNHNY and CDR2 SVGAGI (reference sequence). This CDR3 comprises 14 residues. V lost 6 bases and J lost 8, with 19 bases in between. CDR3: CASRGWSEGLGYTF. The CDR3 region has the DNA TGTGCCAGCAGAGGGTGGTCGGAGGGGTTGGGCTACACCTTC.

This rearrangement joins TRBV6-5 to TRBJ1-5; D unresolved. CDR1 and CDR2 from the germline V gene are MNHEY and SVGAGI. The CDR3 runs 13 residues. Trimming removed 0 bases at V and 6 bases at J, with 6 bases between. In DNA form, the CDR3 reads TGTGCCAGCAGTTACTCGATCTTTCAGCCCCAGCATTTT. The encoded protein is CASSYSIFQPQHF.

The gene calls are TRBV7-2 and TRBJ2-2, with D perhaps TRBD2 (5 bases). In germline, CDR1 is SGHTA, CDR2 FQGNSA. The CDR3 has 16 amino acids. Between the trimmed V and J ends, which lost 2 bases and 4 bases, there was a span of 14 bases. This CDR3 is CASSLWRGAATGELFF. The CDR3 bases are TGTGCCAGCAGCTTATGGCGTGGAGCGGCCACCGGGGAGCTGTTTTTT.

This chain connects TRBV7-9 to TRBJ2-7, with 8 bases that match TRBD1. From germline, CDR1 is SEHNR and CDR2 FQNEAQ (reference sequence). The CDR3 covers 15 residues. J gave up 2 bases and V 5 bases, and 8 bases lay outside the gene matches. In DNA, the CDR3 is TGTGCCAGCAGCCACGGTGGACAGGGTGCCTACGAGCAGTACTTC. Amino acids: CASSHGGQGAYEQYF.

The chain is built from TRBV28 and TRBJ2-7; the match to TRBD2 covers 7 bases. The CDR3 runs to 16 residues. Germline V gives CDR1 MDHEN, CDR2 SYDVKM. V was clipped by 3 bases and J by 1 base; unmatched bases: 9. The DNA for the CDR3 is TGTGCCAGCAGTTTCAGGAGCCGGGGGGTTTCCTACGAGCAGTACTTC. Protein product: CASSFRSRGVSYEQYF.

The V and J genes are TRBV10-3 and TRBJ1-1, with D possibly being TRBD1 (6 bases). Germline V gene sequence: CDR1 ENHRY, CDR2 SYGVKD. The CDR3 is made up of 17 amino acids. V lost 2 bases, J lost 1 base, and 17 bases lay in between. The CDR3 loop is CAISEPEVGARNTEAFF. The CDR3 DNA reads TGTGCCATCAGTGAGCCCGAGGTGGGGGCCCGGAACACTGAAGCTTTCTTT.

This clone was picked up a small number of times. The chain couples TRBV6-6 to TRBJ2-5; the D gene is possibly TRBD2 (6 bases). Germline CDR1 and CDR2: MNHNY and SVGAGI (reference sequence). This CDR3 has 14 residues. Trimming shortened V by 0 bases and J by 5 bases, and 10 bases separated the two germline ends. The CDR3 spells CASSYSGGGETQYF. The CDR3 nucleotides are TGTGCCAGCAGTTACTCGGGGGGTGGCGAGACCCAGTACTTC.

The chain is built from TRBV7-2 and TRBJ1-5; perhaps TRBD1 as D (5 bases). Germline values: CDR1 SGHTA, CDR2 FQGNSA. The V end was cut by 7 bases, the J end by 1 base, with 17 bases between. The CDR3 runs to 16 residues. The CDR3 nucleotides are TGTGCCAGCACCACGGCGAGCGGGGGGAGCAATCAGCCCCAGCATTTT. Translating it yields CASTTASGGSNQPQHF.